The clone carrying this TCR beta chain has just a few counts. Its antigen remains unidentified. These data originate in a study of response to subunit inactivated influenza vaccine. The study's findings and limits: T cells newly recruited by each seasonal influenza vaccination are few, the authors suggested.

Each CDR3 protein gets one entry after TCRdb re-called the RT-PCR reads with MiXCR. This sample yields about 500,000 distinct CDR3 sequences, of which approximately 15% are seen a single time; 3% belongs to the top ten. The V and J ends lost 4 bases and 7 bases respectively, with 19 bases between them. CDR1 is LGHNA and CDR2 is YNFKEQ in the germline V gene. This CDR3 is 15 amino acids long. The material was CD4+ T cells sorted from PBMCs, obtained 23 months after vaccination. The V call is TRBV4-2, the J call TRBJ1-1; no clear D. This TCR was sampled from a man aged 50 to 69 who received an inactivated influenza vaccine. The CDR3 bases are TGTGCCAGCAGCCCAGACCACGGCGTACAGCTTGAAGCTTTCTTT. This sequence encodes CASSPDHGVQLEAFF.